This T cell receptor (beta chain) came from a study of cytomegalovirus exposure and HLA in healthy donors. It was with 60 Vbeta and 13 Jbeta primers that the PCR ran. Authors' processing steps: The authors later counted about 80 million unique TCR beta chains, around 9.9 million of them shared. Sequencing was performed with immunoSEQ multiplex PCR; in TCRdb, only in-frame clones are kept and a portion is missing. V, J and clone size reflect that table, while D and trimming were determined from the DNA. The table includes about 200,000 clones, 82% detected once. Regarding this clone: The antigen remains undetermined.

Study findings and constraints: Most sequenced TCRs were rare (though some public TCRs occurred in many donors). An analysis was carried out later, and it reportedly showed fewer N-insertions in an Asian-associated ancestry cluster than the approximately 670-donor mean. Cytomegalovirus association was assigned to 150 to 200 TCR beta chains.

The length of the CDR3 is 17 residues. Looked up from germline, CDR1 is LGHNA and CDR2 is YNFKEQ. V was shortened by 1 base and J by 0 bases, with 10 bases between the two germline ends. This TCR came from a boy aged 2 to 10 in good health and CMV-seronegative. The sample taken for sequencing was PBMCs. V gene TRBV4-2 combines with J gene TRBJ2-6; D unclear. The CDR3: CASSQASSGSGANVLTF. The CDR3, as DNA: TGTGCCAGCAGCCAAGCCTCCTCGGGCTCTGGGGCCAACGTCCTGACTTTC.